This TCR beta chain was identified in a study of CD8+CD57+ T cells in acquired aplastic anemia. Notes on the study in general: Common to patients and controls were around 30 CD8+ CDR3 sequences. Significance was not reached for CD8+ Simpson's diversity between patients and controls.

The sample holds a few counts of this clonotype. Its matching antigen is unknown. The CDR3 contains 14 residues. Germline V gene lookup returns CDR1 KGHDR and CDR2 SFDVKD. V was pared by 3 bases and J by 3 bases, with 10 bases between. Researchers used genomic DNA as the template to profile TCR beta VDJ and CDR3. Each CDR3 protein is one row after TCRdb ran MiXCR on the reads. The sample lists just over 400,000 distinct CDR3 sequences; about two thirds were seen once. The J gene is TRBJ1-2, the V gene TRBV24-1; perhaps TRBD1 as D (6 bases). The TCR originated in a human donor in good health, serving as a control. The sequencing sample was made of sorted CD4+, CD8+, or CD8+CD57+ T cells (not recorded which) from PBMCs. Here the CDR3 DNA reads TGTGCCACCAGTGATCCGGACAGAGACTATGGCTACACCTTC. Translation: CATSDPDRDYGYTF.